The present TCR beta chain was sequenced within a study of blood T cells in healthy people across ages (dated by TCRdb to the mid-2010s). With respect to the entire study: In model experiments, template switching captured roughly one uniquely barcoded TCR beta cDNA molecule for every two T cells. Age-related changes in TCR beta repertoire diversity were measured in the study by deep sequencing normalized with unique cDNA molecular identifiers. The donors were divided into four age groups: young (average around 17 years), middle-aged (around 41), aged (around 59) and long-lived (roughly 82). For two donors (one aged 18 to 29 and one aged 80 or older), the study analyzed two additional independent replicas of 1 million unique cDNA reads from the same blood draw. General study outcomes and caveats: Compared with the aged group, the long-lived group had more naive CD4+ T cells, fewer expanded clones and increased TCR diversity, suggesting age selection. Observed TCR beta diversity per million T cells fell roughly linearly with age, and a significant reduction was already apparent by age around 39. Bulk unsorted PBMC profiling prevented conclusive comparison of naive and antigen-experienced compartments. The percentage of naive T cells measured by flow cytometry correlated strongly with observed TCR beta diversity. The CMV infection status of donors was not known, potentially confounding age-related changes in expanded clonotypes. Estimates of total diversity from one million sequenced T cells were regarded as lower bounds and underestimates.

The donors were some 36 Caucasian individuals from Russia, aged 6 to 90 years, who were systemically healthy. Approximately 9.3 milliliters of peripheral blood were collected from each donor into EDTA-treated Vacutainer tubes. Ficoll-Paque density-gradient centrifugation was used to isolate PBMCs, with at least 6.5 million per sample. Trizol reagent was used to extract total RNA from the PBMCs, yielding at least 5.5 micrograms per sample. The percentages of naive CD45RAhigh/CD27high T cells were determined by flow cytometry on a PBMC aliquot from every donor. Library preparation employed 5' RACE. The sequencer was an Illumina HiSeq 2500. A second PCR of 7 to 11 cycles was performed with a sample-barcoded 5' primer and a J-beta primer mix. A template-switch 5' adaptor carrying 12 random nucleotides introduced a unique molecular identifier onto each TCR beta cDNA molecule. At least 3 million CDR3-containing paired-end reads were obtained from each sample. All of the RNA was converted into first-strand cDNA using the Mint cDNA synthesis kit, with a TRBC-specific oligonucleotide serving as the primer. Following uracil-DNA glycosylase treatment, a first 18-cycle PCR with universal primers M1SS and BC2_uni_R was performed on all cDNA. Per the source publication's procedure: Each sample was normalized by randomly selecting 1 million high-quality reads, each carrying a distinct molecular identifier. Reads with shared molecular identifiers were discarded instead of being binned into consensus sequences. MiTCR, set to a Q25 quality threshold and the strictest error-elimination algorithm, was used for CDR3 identification, clonotype clustering and error correction. Lower-bound total TCR beta diversity was estimated with a nonparametric unseen species model using Euler transformation. TCRdb applied fastp at Q25 and MiXCR to the public reads, then kept only in-frame beta chains. Every entry covers one CDR3 protein and lists the most common genes and DNA from its rows. The V and J calls and clone size are TCRdb's, not the authors'. This sample lists some 890,000 distinct CDR3 sequences; 25% to 30% were detected once. The top ten constitute roughly 10% of the sample.

Note on this clonotype: Its specific antigen is unknown. No much larger clonotype is one base removed from it; base qualities were not supplied.

V ends up 0 bases short and J 6 bases short, with an unmatched junction base count of 6. Looking up the germline V gene yields CDR1 SGHRS and CDR2 YFSETQ. The CDR3 measures 15 amino acids from cysteine to phenylalanine. Only the CDR3 part of the read is kept: 45 bases, read in frame from the first base. The same data also contributed to another study, on T cells of mothers and their children. Per that second paper: Nine systemically healthy Caucasian individuals served as donors, namely three mothers together with their six children. cDNA synthesis consumed the entire amount of extracted RNA, loaded at 1.5 ug RNA in each 15 ul reaction. In the second PCR, sample barcodes and 2-4 random nucleotides were introduced via the M1S primer. Over 8 million TCR beta CDR3 reads came from each mother, compared with some 3.1 million reads from each child. Thymic selection similarly shapes TCR recombination output in related and unrelated pairs, with minor effect from inherited differences. Normalized repertoire overlap was always found to be slightly, but never significantly, higher in related mother-child pairs than in unrelated mother-child pairs. No persistent microchimeric T cell clones were detected, at a sensitivity of roughly 99 clones per million clonotypes. The study used deep NGS to compare TCR beta repertoires of mothers and children, seeking features distinguishing related mother-child pairs from unrelated individuals. Mothers averaged roughly 40 +/- 4 years of age and children averaged about 10 +/- 4 years. After adapter ligation with NEBNext reagents, the libraries were sequenced on Illumina HiSeq 2000 with 100+100 nt paired-end reads. Mother and child libraries were prepared a month apart and sequenced in separate runs to prevent cross-contamination. Each donor had between 500,000 and 2,000,000 distinct TCR beta clonotypes identified. Naive TCR beta clonotypes were estimated from low-frequency clonotypes matched to each donor's FACS-determined naive share, without sorting.

The sequenced material came from blood. This clonotype was sampled from a woman in her thirties or forties in good health. The chain couples TRBV5-1 to TRBJ1-2; TRBD1 lines up with 9 middle nucleotides. CDR3 protein: CASSLEGQGRDGYTF. The sequenced DNA: TGCGCCAGCAGCTTGGAGGGACAGGGTCGTGATGGCTACACCTTC.